This TCR beta chain was identified in a study of T cell responses to AZD1222 COVID-19 vaccine. Findings and limits, study-wide: Clonal diversity was possibly underestimated, and the donors were mostly white British, with more females.

With respect to this clone: What it binds is not known.

Method: immunoSEQ multiplex PCR; TCRdb's copy keeps in-frame clones and lacks some. The table has roughly 120,000 clones, roughly 92% seen once; the top ten hold roughly 2.5%. Some second doses came at about 4 weeks and others at about 12 weeks; these were pooled. J gave up 5 bases and V 5 bases, and 13 bases lay outside the gene matches. The CDR3 has 18 residues. Germline V lookup: CDR1 MNHNY, CDR2 SVGAGI (reference sequence). The sample here was peripheral blood, taken 28 days after the second AZD1222 dose. The chain joins TRBV6-6 to TRBJ2-3; 13 positions match TRBD2. The TCR comes from an adult who received the AZD1222 COVID-19 vaccine. The CDR3 DNA is TGTGCCAGCAGTCGACGAACCACTAGCGGGGGGGTTCAAGATACGCAGTATTTT. Translating it yields CASSRRTTSGGVQDTQYF.